The 26 T cell receptor beta chains reported below all come from one sample, sequenced in a study of T-cell memory formation after mild COVID-19 (dated by TCRdb to 2020 to 2023). Library preparation used 5' RACE. TCRdb shows the sequencer as Illumina NovaSeq 6000. TCRdb reworked the public reads: Q25 trimming with fastp, MiXCR clone assembly, productive beta chains retained. Records with the same CDR3 protein are collapsed into one entry carrying the most frequent genes and DNA. The sample table contains under 550,000 distinct CDR3 sequences; only one count was recorded for about 20% of them. In total, the top ten clones hold around an eighth of the sample. Sequenced material: PBMCs or a T cell subset sorted from them (not recorded which). These TCRs come from an adult woman who had mild COVID-19 (a few samples of this study predate the infection). The sample titles of this study are shuffled in the database, so cell type and time point are left out; the donor was told from shared clones.

This chain connects TRBV30 to TRBJ2-7; 9 bases align to TRBD1. With V trimmed by 0 bases and J by 3 bases, 3 bases remained unmatched. The V gene's germline CDR1 is GTSNPN and CDR2 SVGIG (reference sequence). The length of the CDR3 is 14 residues. The CDR3 loop reads CAWSVGTGNYEQYF. CDR3 coding DNA: TGTGCCTGGAGTGTAGGGACAGGGAACTACGAGCAGTACTTC.

The sample holds a few counts of this clonotype. The rearrangement joins TRBV7-2 to TRBJ2-3, with 10 bases fitting TRBD2. J lost 2 bases, V lost 5 bases, and 13 bases had no gene match. Germline V gene lookup returns CDR1 SGHTA and CDR2 FQGNSA. The CDR3 loop spans 18 amino acids. The CDR3 nucleotides read TGTGCCAGCAGCCGTTCCGGGACTAGCGAAGGACTCACAGATACGCAGTATTTT. Encoded protein: CASSRSGTSEGLTDTQYF. The full variable domain, its missing parts supplied by reference TRBV7-2 and TRBJ2-3, is GAGVSQSPSNKVTEKGKDVELRCDPISGHTALYWYRQSLGQGLEFLIYFQGNSAPDKSGLPSDRFSAERTGGSVSTLTIQRTQQEDSAVYLCASSRSGTSEGLTDTQYFGPGTRLTVL.

This chain connects TRBV12-3 or TRBV12-4 to TRBJ2-1; TRBD1 matches at 9 bases. With 6 bases clipped from V and 5 bases from J, the junction kept 5 bases outside the gene matches. The CDR3 covers 14 residues. CDR3 sequence reads: CASRTGTGNNEQFF. DNA for the CDR3: TGTGCCAGCAGGACCGGGACAGGGAACAATGAGCAGTTCTTC.

The chain uses TRBV4-1 and TRBJ2-6; D is possibly TRBD1 (5 bases). Germline values: CDR1 MGHRA, CDR2 YSYEKL. The CDR3 length is 20 residues. V gave up 1 base and J gave up 0 bases, with 19 bases separating them. The CDR3 DNA is TGCGCCAGCAGCCAAGCCCCACTTTGGGGCAGATCCTCTGGGGCCAACGTCCTGACTTTC. It encodes CASSQAPLWGRSSGANVLTF.

V gene TRBV27 combines with J gene TRBJ2-5, with 14 bases identical to TRBD2. This CDR3 spans 16 amino acids. V lost 6 bases to trimming and J lost 4 bases; unmatched junction nucleotides: 7. Per the germline V gene, CDR1 is MNHEY and CDR2 is SMNVEV (reference sequence). CDR3 coding DNA: TGTGCCAGCAGCCCGGGACTAGCGGGGGTTGTAGAGACCCAGTACTTC. Its protein is CASSPGLAGVVETQYF.

A few counts support this clonotype. The rearrangement joins TRBV20-1 to TRBJ2-7; D perhaps matches TRBD1 (5 bases). This CDR3 comprises 14 residues. Germline values: CDR1 DFQATT, CDR2 SNEGSKA (reference sequence). V dropped 0 bases and J dropped 6 bases, with 15 bases sitting between them. The DNA of the CDR3 is TGCAGTGCTAGAGAGGGGCTAGGCCTCGGCGAGCAGTACTTC. Amino acid sequence: CSAREGLGLGEQYF.

This clonotype was observed a few times. The genes are TRBV6-2 or TRBV6-3 and TRBJ2-7, with D tentatively TRBD1 or TRBD2 (6 bases each). This CDR3 has 14 amino acids. Per the germline V gene, CDR1 is MNHEY and CDR2 is SVGEGT. V was cut by 2 bases and J by 1 base, with 9 bases left in between. The CDR3 reads CASSYPGASYEQYF. The CDR3 nucleotides read TGTGCCAGCAGTTACCCGGGGGCTTCCTACGAGCAGTACTTC.

V is TRBV3-1 and J is TRBJ1-6, with D unresolved. Germline V gene lookup returns CDR1 LGHDT and CDR2 YNNKEL (reference sequence). The CDR3 runs to 14 residues. The ends were cut back, 1 base at V and 10 bases at J, with 11 bases in the middle. The CDR3 sequence is CASSQGSGRSPLHF. The DNA of the CDR3 is TGTGCCAGCAGCCAAGGATCTGGGCGATCACCCCTCCACTTT.

This clonotype came up a few times. The genes are TRBV3-1 and TRBJ2-2; no firm D call. The CDR3 has 14 amino acids. Per the germline V gene, CDR1 is LGHDT and CDR2 is YNNKEL (reference sequence). With 0 bases removed from V and 5 bases from J, the gap between germline ends came to 7 bases. Here the CDR3 reads CASSQELATGELFF. Here the CDR3 DNA reads TGTGCCAGCAGCCAAGAATTGGCAACCGGGGAGCTGTTTTTT.

The chain carries TRBV11-2 and TRBJ2-7; D is perhaps TRBD2 (5 bases). The V and J ends lost 7 bases and 2 bases respectively, with 18 bases between them. This CDR3 comprises 15 residues. The germline V gene encodes CDR1 SGHAT and CDR2 FQNNGV. The CDR3 DNA is TGTGCCAGCACTCATTGGGAGACGCAGGCCTACGAGCAGTACTTC. Translation: CASTHWETQAYEQYF.

The rearrangement links TRBV28 to TRBJ2-1, with D possibly TRBD2 on 6 matching bases. V was shortened by 8 bases and J by 2 bases, with 13 bases between the two germline ends. The CDR3 loop spans 14 amino acids. Germline V gene lookup returns CDR1 MDHEN and CDR2 SYDVKM. CDR3 in DNA: TGTGCCAGCCGGCGGGAAGTGGCCTACAATGAGCAGTTCTTC. Translation gives CASRREVAYNEQFF.

The chain is built from TRBV2 and TRBJ2-1, with a weak D call TRBD1 (5 bases). Trimming pared 4 bases from V and 9 bases from J, leaving 16 bases between. The CDR3 is 14 amino acids. Germline lookup yields CDR1 SNHLY and CDR2 FYNNEI. The CDR3 DNA follows: TGTGCCAGCAGTGTCTGGCAGGTAAGGGGTGAGCAGTTCTTC. This sequence encodes CASSVWQVRGEQFF.

The V and J genes are TRBV6-4 and TRBJ1-2; 9 bases are a match to TRBD1. The CDR3 covers 13 residues. J was trimmed by 4 bases and V by 6 bases; bases with no gene match: 3. From germline, CDR1 is MRHNA and CDR2 SNTAGT. The CDR3 DNA is TGTGCCAGCAGGAAGGGACAGGGCTATGGCTACACCTTC. Translation: CASRKGQGYGYTF.

This chain uses TRBV6-5 with TRBJ2-2, with TRBD1 matching over 8 bases. The J segment lost 7 bases and the V segment lost 2 bases, leaving 9 bases of the junction unmatched. In germline, CDR1 is MNHEY, CDR2 SVGAGI. This CDR3 comprises 16 residues. CDR3 sequence reads: CASSYGTGTGGGELFF. DNA for the CDR3: TGTGCCAGCAGTTACGGGACCGGGACAGGCGGCGGGGAGCTGTTTTTT.

V gene TRBV2 combines with J gene TRBJ2-1; D remains ambiguous. The CDR3 spans 12 residues. Trimming left V 6 bases short and J 4 bases short, with 7 bases between. Germline assignment: CDR1 SNHLY and CDR2 FYNNEI. CDR3: CASRVVYNEQFF. The CDR3 DNA sequence: TGTGCCAGCAGGGTAGTATACAATGAGCAGTTCTTC.

This clonotype occurred a few times. The V call is TRBV4-2, the J call TRBJ2-2; no clear D gene. Germline V CDR1 and CDR2: LGHNA, YNFKEQ. V was pared by 1 base and J by 0 bases, with 3 bases between. The CDR3 is made up of 14 amino acids. Here the CDR3 reads CASSQATNTGELFF. CDR3 nucleotides: TGTGCCAGCAGCCAAGCCACGAACACCGGGGAGCTGTTTTTT.

This clonotype was seen a few times. The genes are TRBV5-1 and TRBJ2-3; 7 bases are a match to TRBD2. This CDR3 is built from 15 residues. Germline loops: CDR1 SGHRS, CDR2 YFSETQ. CDR3 coding DNA: TGCCTTTCACGTCCAGGCGGGAGTGTAGCAGATACGCAGTATTTT. Protein product: CLSRPGGSVADTQYF.

This clonotype has more than one count but fewer than ten. The chain's CDR3 is CASSLGLADEETQYF. The CDR3 bases are TGTGCCAGCAGTTTGGGACTAGCGGACGAAGAGACCCAGTACTTC. The J gene is TRBJ2-5, the V gene TRBV12-3 or TRBV12-4, with TRBD2 matching 11 bases. The CDR3 length is 15 residues. With V trimmed by 3 bases and J by 3 bases, 3 bases remained unmatched.

This chain uses TRBV2 with TRBJ2-5; 7 positions agree with TRBD2. The V segment lost 2 bases and the J segment 1 base; nucleotides outside the gene matches: 4. CDR3 length: 15 residues. Per germline, CDR1 SNHLY and CDR2 FYNNEI. The CDR3 DNA follows: TGTGCCAGCAGTGAACGGGCTAGCGGCCAAGAGACCCAGTACTTC. Translation: CASSERASGQETQYF.

This clonotype was detected a few times. The chain employs TRBV20-1 and TRBJ2-6; a weak D match, TRBD2 (5 bases). The V and J ends lost 5 bases and 0 bases respectively, with 11 bases between them. The CDR3 runs to 15 residues. Germline assignment: CDR1 DFQATT and CDR2 SNEGSKA (reference sequence). Here the CDR3 DNA reads TGCAGTGCTCGGACTCCATACTCTGGGGCCAACGTCCTGACTTTC. This translates into CSARTPYSGANVLTF.

The chain combines TRBV10-3 with TRBJ1-1; D not resolved. The ends were cut back, 6 bases at V and 10 bases at J, with 24 bases in the middle. From germline, CDR1 is ENHRY and CDR2 SYGVKD. The CDR3 is made up of 15 amino acids. CDR3 sequence: CAISDVTMGSFGAFF. The CDR3 DNA reads TGTGCCATCAGCGACGTGACAATGGGTTCATTCGGAGCTTTCTTT.

The chain joins TRBV11-3 to TRBJ2-3; D is ambiguous. Germline V lookup: CDR1 SGHNT, CDR2 YENEEA. Trimming cost V 1 base and J 6 bases, with 11 bases left between them. This CDR3 spans 14 amino acids. Here the CDR3 DNA reads TGTGCCAGCAGCTTAGGGCTACGTAGCGATACGCAGTATTTT. It encodes CASSLGLRSDTQYF.

In nucleotides, the CDR3 is TGCGCCAGCAGCACTCAGGGGACAGGGCTAGGGGAGACCCAGTACTTC. Residues: CASSTQGTGLGETQYF. The rearrangement uses TRBV5-1 and TRBJ2-5; 9 bases are shared with TRBD1. Germline assignment: CDR1 SGHRS and CDR2 YFSETQ. The CDR3 extends over 16 amino acids. V lost 4 bases and J lost 5; bases outside the gene matches: 12.

There are a few counts of this clonotype. The chain links TRBV4-3 to TRBJ2-3; 11 bases align to TRBD2. The germline V gene encodes CDR1 LGHNA and CDR2 YSLEER. J gave up 2 bases and V 4 bases, and 5 bases lay outside the gene matches. This CDR3 spans 16 amino acids. CDR3 nucleotides: TGCGCCAGCAGCCCCCTAGCGGGAGGAAACACAGATACGCAGTATTTT. Amino acids: CASSPLAGGNTDTQYF.

The chain carries TRBV10-3 and TRBJ1-5, with D possibly matching TRBD1 (5 bases). Germline V gives CDR1 ENHRY, CDR2 SYGVKD. The CDR3 consists of 15 residues. Trimming removed 4 bases from V and 4 bases from J, with 14 bases in between. The CDR3: CAISGGGVDNQPQHF. DNA for the CDR3: TGTGCCATCAGTGGGGGAGGGGTGGATAATCAGCCCCAGCATTTT.

V gene TRBV7-3 combines with J gene TRBJ2-7; 9 nucleotides line up with TRBD2. Germline CDR1 reads SGHTA; CDR2 reads FQGTGA. V shed 5 bases, J shed 5 bases, and the junction held 4 bases outside the gene matches. CDR3 size: 13 residues. The CDR3 DNA is TGTGCCAGCAGCCGGGCTAGCGGGGACGAGCAGTACTTC. Translation: CASSRASGDEQYF. The whole variable domain, remainder taken from reference TRBV7-3 and TRBJ2-7, is GAGVSQTPSNKVTEKGKYVELRCDPISGHTALYWYRQSLGQGPEFLIYFQGTGAADDSGLPNDRFFAVRPEGSVSTLKIQRTERGDSAVYLCASSRASGDEQYFGPGTRLTVT.